The rows below give T cell receptor beta chains drawn from one sample of a study of T cell repertoires in cytomegalovirus infection. In TCRdb, the reads were re-called with MiXCR into one record per CDR3 protein. The sample has 120,000 to 150,000 distinct CDR3 sequences, 5% to 6.5% seen once. Sequenced input: PBMCs. All receptors come from a human donor in good health (CMV status not recorded). Some clones in this sample may be carry-over from other donors' samples. Each CDR3 is given with its conserved first and last residue. A D gene is named only where the DNA matches it firmly. Some rows have no size entry. The others give once, few or many, or a class for an expanded clone.

clone size,V gene,J gene,D gene,CDR3 protein,CDR3 DNA
many,TRBV5-6,TRBJ1-1,-,CASSLGFGRATSEAFF,TGTGCCAGCAGCTTGGGGTTTGGCAGGGCGACGTCTGAAGCTTTCTTT
-,TRBV7-2,TRBJ2-2,TRBD1,CASSLGTGRGTGELFF,TGTGCCAGCAGCCTCGGGACAGGGAGGGGCACCGGGGAGCTGTTTTTT
-,TRBV28,TRBJ2-6,TRBD1,CASSSPGQGKLSGANVLTF,TGTGCCAGCAGTTCTCCGGGACAGGGGAAACTCTCTGGGGCCAACGTCCTGACTTTC
many,TRBV7-2,TRBJ1-1,-,CASSSTGGEAFF,TGTGCCAGCAGCTCCACCGGAGGTGAAGCTTTCTTT
many,TRBV2,TRBJ2-5,-,CASSDVWGQETQYF,TGTGCCAGCAGTGACGTGTGGGGGCAAGAGACCCAGTACTTC
-,TRBV20-1,TRBJ1-1,-,CSARVDGMNTEAFF,TGCAGTGCTCGTGTTGATGGGATGAACACTGAAGCTTTCTTT
few,TRBV19,TRBJ2-2,-,CASSIEGGVTGELFF,TGTGCCAGTAGTATAGAAGGAGGTGTCACCGGGGAGCTGTTTTTT
many,TRBV7-2,TRBJ2-6,-,CASSLVPISGANVLTF,TGTGCCAGCAGCTTAGTACCGATCTCTGGGGCCAACGTCCTGACTTTC
-,TRBV29-1,TRBJ2-1,TRBD2,CSAFSGGSYNEQFF,TGCAGCGCTTTTAGCGGGGGGTCCTACAATGAGCAGTTCTTC
few,TRBV5-4,TRBJ2-1,-,CASSLEAGNEQFF,TGTGCCAGCAGCTTGGAGGCGGGCAATGAGCAGTTCTTC
many,TRBV12-3/TRBV12-4,TRBJ2-4,-,CASSLPFFGTPLAKNIQYF,TGTGCCAGCAGCTTGCCTTTCTTCGGGACACCTCTAGCCAAAAACATTCAGTACTTC
few,TRBV7-9,TRBJ1-1,-,CASRLTANTEAFF,TGTGCCAGCAGGTTAACAGCCAACACTGAAGCTTTCTTT
many,TRBV7-3,TRBJ2-5,-,CASSLTPSLQETQYF,TGTGCCAGCAGCTTAACCCCTTCACTTCAAGAGACCCAGTACTTC
many,TRBV7-6,TRBJ2-3,-,CASSQARLNTQYF,TGTGCCAGCAGCCAAGCCAGACTAAATACGCAGTATTTT
many,TRBV6-1,TRBJ2-3,-,CASRGTPNPHDTQYF,TGTGCCAGCAGAGGGACGCCAAATCCACATGATACGCAGTATTTT
many,TRBV7-8,TRBJ1-5,TRBD1,CASSYSGQGLSNQPQHF,TGTGCCAGCAGCTACTCGGGACAGGGCTTGAGCAATCAGCCCCAGCATTTT
many,TRBV7-2,TRBJ2-1,-,CASQGGGGNSYNEQFF,TGTGCCAGCCAAGGGGGCGGGGGGAACTCCTACAATGAGCAGTTCTTC
-,TRBV12-3/TRBV12-4,TRBJ1-2,-,CASSLKSYGYTF,TGTGCCAGCAGTTTAAAGAGTTATGGCTACACCTTC
many,TRBV7-9,TRBJ2-1,-,CASSLVSGSSYNEQFF,TGTGCCAGCAGCTTAGTCTCCGGGAGCTCCTACAATGAGCAGTTCTTC
many,TRBV6-5,TRBJ1-1,-,CASGKGGGFEAFF,TGTGCCAGCGGTAAGGGAGGGGGATTTGAAGCTTTCTTT
-,TRBV4-3,TRBJ1-2,-,CASSQASMDSSGGYTF,TGCGCCAGCAGCCAAGCATCCATGGACAGTTCGGGTGGCTACACCTTC
many,TRBV11-2,TRBJ2-1,-,CASSFGYNEQFF,TGTGCCAGCAGCTTTGGGTACAATGAGCAGTTCTTC
-,TRBV29-1,TRBJ2-6,-,CSVAEESGANVLTF,TGCAGCGTTGCAGAGGAATCTGGGGCCAACGTCCTGACTTTC
-,TRBV24-1,TRBJ1-2,-,CATSDLRWSYTF,TGTGCCACCAGTGATCTCCGATGGAGCTACACCTTC
many,TRBV6-1,TRBJ1-2,-,CASSDQPVSYTF,TGTGCCAGCAGTGACCAACCCGTCAGCTACACCTTC
many,TRBV7-6,TRBJ1-5,-,CASSLGSDNQPQHF,TGTGCCAGCAGCTTAGGGTCCGATAATCAGCCCCAGCATTTT
many,TRBV7-2,TRBJ1-5,-,CASSLDNGVNQPQHF,TGTGCCAGCAGCTTAGATAACGGAGTAAATCAGCCCCAGCATTTT
-,TRBV5-6,TRBJ1-3,-,CASSRPAGRDLAGNTTYF,TGTGCCAGCAGCCGCCCTGCAGGACGAGATCTCGCTGGAAACACCACATATTTT
-,TRBV19,TRBJ1-6,-,CASSSESSYNSPLHF,TGTGCCAGTAGTTCGGAGAGCTCCTATAATTCACCCCTCCACTTT
-,TRBV19,TRBJ2-1,TRBD2,CASSVSGGAVNEQFF,TGTGCCAGTAGTGTCAGCGGGGGGGCCGTCAATGAGCAGTTCTTC
many,TRBV10-3,TRBJ1-4,-,CATCPTHNEKLFF,TGTGCCACCTGTCCTACCCATAATGAAAAACTGTTTTTT
many,TRBV19,TRBJ2-2,TRBD1,CASNPGQGALRELFF,TGTGCCAGTAACCCAGGACAGGGGGCTCTACGGGAGCTGTTTTTT
-,TRBV6-6,TRBJ2-7,-,CVSSYRGSIYSTYEQYF,TGTGTCAGCAGTTACCGTGGAAGCATTTATTCAACCTACGAGCAGTACTTC
few,TRBV6-2/TRBV6-3,TRBJ2-2,TRBD2,CASGGENTGELFF,TGTGCCAGCGGGGGGGAGAACACCGGGGAGCTGTTTTTT
-,TRBV6-6,TRBJ2-7,TRBD2,CASSWGTSGGYEQYF,TGTGCCAGCAGTTGGGGGACTAGCGGGGGCTACGAGCAGTACTTC
few,TRBV20-1,TRBJ2-5,-,CSTSPGSETQYF,TGCAGTACTTCCCCAGGGTCGGAGACCCAGTACTTC
many,TRBV6-5,TRBJ2-5,-,CASSYTGDGLGTQYF,TGTGCCAGCAGTTACACGGGAGATGGATTAGGGACCCAGTACTTC
once,TRBV20-1,TRBJ2-2,-,CSVRSRTANTGELFF,TGCAGTGTTCGTTCTCGGACAGCGAACACCGGGGAGCTGTTTTTT
many,TRBV7-2,TRBJ2-5,-,CASSQGPAVETQYF,TGTGCCAGCAGCCAGGGACCCGCAGTCGAGACCCAGTACTTC
many,TRBV7-8,TRBJ1-4,-,CASSLKRFATNEKLFF,TGTGCCAGCAGCTTAAAGAGATTTGCAACTAATGAAAAACTGTTTTTT
many,TRBV6-1,TRBJ2-5,TRBD1,CASSQGQGYQETQYF,TGTGCCAGCAGCCAGGGACAGGGGTATCAAGAGACCCAGTACTTC
many,TRBV7-2,TRBJ2-7,-,CASSLGGSYYEQYF,TGTGCCAGCAGCTTAGGGGGCAGCTACTACGAGCAGTACTTC
few,TRBV20-1,TRBJ2-7,TRBD1,CSAMTPGQGYYEQYF,TGCAGTGCCATGACCCCGGGACAGGGATATTACGAGCAGTACTTC
many,TRBV5-4,TRBJ2-3,-,CASSLLYTDTQYF,TGTGCCAGCAGCTTGCTCTACACAGATACGCAGTATTTT
many,TRBV6-1,TRBJ1-6,-,CASGLHNSPLHF,TGTGCCAGTGGACTGCATAATTCACCCCTCCACTTT
few,TRBV6-2/TRBV6-3,TRBJ2-2,-,CASSYRVNTGELFF,TGTGCCAGCAGTTACAGGGTGAACACCGGGGAGCTGTTTTTT
-,TRBV7-9,TRBJ2-1,TRBD2,CASSPSGLVSEQFF,TGTGCCAGCAGCCCCTCGGGACTAGTCAGTGAGCAGTTCTTC
many,TRBV6-2/TRBV6-3,TRBJ2-7,-,CASRIDQAVSYEQYF,TGTGCCAGCAGGATAGACCAAGCGGTCTCCTACGAGCAGTACTTC
few,TRBV2,TRBJ1-5,TRBD1,CASMTGWGNQPQHF,TGTGCCAGCATGACAGGGTGGGGAAATCAGCCCCAGCATTTT
many,TRBV11-1,TRBJ1-1,-,CASSLEIIRANTEAFF,TGTGCCAGCAGCTTAGAAATAATAAGGGCGAACACTGAAGCTTTCTTT